The 2 T cell receptor beta chains below all came from one sample that was sequenced in a study of blood T cell repertoires in COVID-19. The method was immunoSEQ multiplex PCR; TCRdb's version includes in-frame clones alone and lacks a portion of them. The sample shows about 160,000 clones, around four fifths of them seen only once. The sequencing input was PBMCs or T cells enriched from blood (not recorded which). The source is a woman in her forties or fifties who had recovered from COVID-19.

Comments on this clone: The sample carries other DNA sequences with the same CDR3. This chain joins TRBV5-1 and TRBJ2-3; weak D call: TRBD2 (6 bases). V gave up 2 bases and J gave up 4 bases, with 11 bases separating them. The CDR3 extends over 14 amino acids. Germline-derived CDR1 and CDR2 are SGHRS and YFSETQ. Here the CDR3 reads CASSFGGIADTQYF. The CDR3, as DNA: TGCGCCAGCAGCTTCGGAGGGATCGCAGATACGCAGTATTTT.

The J gene is TRBJ1-3, the V gene TRBV2; TRBD1 matches 7 bases. The CDR3 length is 13 residues. Germline CDR1 SNHLY, CDR2 FYNNEI. V was pared by 8 bases and J by 9 bases, with 10 bases of the junction left unmatched. In DNA, the CDR3 is TGTGCCAGCCGCGGACAGGATCTGAGCACCATATATTTT. Translation gives CASRGQDLSTIYF.